This TCR beta chain was identified in a study of blood T cell repertoires in COVID-19. About the research overall: The origin of the acute and convalescent COVID-19 samples was the United States, Italy and Spain. Sample material is recorded as cDNA or gDNA derived from T cells, B-cell-depleted T cells, or PBMCs.

Per the original methods: Researchers report that nucleated cell counts were estimated from reference gene primer amplification. Clones were sequenced by immunoSEQ multiplex PCR, and TCRdb holds only the in-frame ones, with some missing. V, J and clone size are taken as reported in that table, and D and trimming were inferred from the DNA itself. The data show around 170,000 clones, 70% to 90% seen once. CDR3 length: 15 residues. J gave up 0 bases and V 4 bases, and 6 bases lay outside the gene matches. Germline values: CDR1 SGHRS, CDR2 YFSETQ. This clone was seen only once. The rearrangement links TRBV5-1 to TRBJ1-1, with TRBD1 matching over 7 bases. Sequences were obtained from peripheral blood. This sequence was found in a man aged 60 to 69 with acute or convalescent COVID-19. Here the CDR3 reads CASSRTTGLNTEAFF. As DNA, the CDR3 is TGCGCCAGCAGCCGGACGACAGGGTTGAACACTGAAGCTTTCTTT.